These T cell receptor beta chains were read from a single sample in a study of response to subunit inactivated influenza vaccine. MiXCR, run by TCRdb on the RT-PCR reads, gives a single entry per CDR3 protein. The sample has about 530,000 distinct CDR3 sequences, 13% seen once; the top ten hold around 14%. The source was PBMCs from blood, collected about 6 weeks after vaccination. The source is a man aged 50-60 years who received an inactivated influenza vaccine. Both conserved end residues are part of each CDR3. A row's size may be missing; if present it is once, few, many or a size class.

>TRBV2|17|TRBJ2-7|-
CASSGGTGGFNGSEQYF
>TRBV12-3/TRBV12-4|13|TRBJ1-5|-
CASSFGGGSPQHF
>TRBV6-2/TRBV6-3|16|TRBJ2-1|many
CASTVRGYRSYNEQFF
>TRBV7-8|13|TRBJ2-7|few
CASSRRTGDEQYF
>TRBV6-2/TRBV6-3|14|TRBJ2-7|-
CASSYSLGTYEQYF
>TRBV12-3/TRBV12-4|14|TRBJ2-5|many
CASSSGTTQETQYF
>TRBV29-1|15|TRBJ2-1|-
CSVEVSGGAVDEQFF
>TRBV20-1|15|TRBJ1-1|-
CSARSANSRSTEAFF
>TRBV20-1|17|TRBJ2-1|few
CSAREPGVFTSYNEQFF
>TRBV4-3|17|TRBJ2-2|-
CASSQPGTSGGVGELFF
>TRBV5-1|14|TRBJ2-7|few
CASSSGQVGYEQYF
>TRBV12-3/TRBV12-4|14|TRBJ1-2|few
CASSQQAANYGYTF
>TRBV3-1|18|TRBJ2-3|-
CASSQDRSIRGSSDTQYF
>TRBV4-3|15|TRBJ2-7|-
CASSQDLGQGSGQYF
>TRBV27|15|TRBJ2-3|-
CASSGLAGVIETQYF
>TRBV7-2|14|TRBJ2-5|many
CASSSPIGEETQYF
>TRBV7-7|13|TRBJ2-3|-
CASSLDRGDTQYF
>TRBV6-1|11|TRBJ2-7|-
CASDRAYEQYF
>TRBV9|13|TRBJ2-2|many
CASSTKNTGELFF
>TRBV12-3/TRBV12-4|11|TRBJ1-5|few
CASSHNQPQHF
>TRBV7-2|15|TRBJ2-7|few
CASSFTGTSGIEQYF
>TRBV15|15|TRBJ2-2|few
CATSGGYRGTGELFF
>TRBV6-5|19|TRBJ2-2|few
CASSYAGQGGPTNTGELFF
>TRBV18|13|TRBJ1-1|-
CASSPNMNTEAFF
>TRBV5-1|14|TRBJ2-4|few
CASSSTQAKNIQYF
>TRBV10-3|15|TRBJ2-7|-
CAISDTATGDHEQYF
>TRBV7-2|15|TRBJ2-7|many
CASNLREGAVYEQYF
>TRBV5-1|16|TRBJ2-5|-
CASSLGSGSFGETQYF
>TRBV7-8|14|TRBJ2-1|few
CASSPASNGVEQFF
>TRBV4-2|16|TRBJ1-4|many
CASSQTGQPTNEKLFF
>TRBV7-2|14|TRBJ2-1|few
CASSLEGPHNEQFF
>TRBV18|15|TRBJ2-1|-
CASYGQPSSYNEQFF
>TRBV5-1|15|TRBJ2-7|-
CASSWTGQGNYEQYF
>TRBV5-1|15|TRBJ2-6|few
CASSSGGVGANVLTF
>TRBV4-2|16|TRBJ2-1|-
CASSQELAVSYNEQFF
>TRBV20-1|11|TRBJ1-4|few
CSASWFEKLFF
>TRBV12-3/TRBV12-4|14|TRBJ1-6|few
CASSRGTDNSPLHF
>TRBV5-1|16|TRBJ1-2|few
CASSSNRVYHVGGYTF
>TRBV6-2/TRBV6-3|16|TRBJ2-1|-
CASSWLAGRAFNEQFF
>TRBV7-9|12|TRBJ2-1|-
CASSFHQREQFF
>TRBV7-3|13|TRBJ2-1|-
CASSLTFAGEQFF
>TRBV6-1|15|TRBJ2-3|few
CASRGSHPGTDTQYF
>TRBV6-6|12|TRBJ1-2|few
CASSSGDRGYTF
>TRBV4-1|15|TRBJ1-4|-
CASSQDISWNEKLFF
>TRBV28|15|TRBJ1-1|few
CASSRTGEMNTEAFF
>TRBV7-8|14|TRBJ1-1|-
CASSLAGVGLVAFF
>TRBV7-9|15|TRBJ2-1|-
CASSLRRDRLNEQFF
>TRBV28|16|TRBJ1-5|few
CASSLGPRGRDQPQHF
>TRBV3-1|14|TRBJ1-1|few
CASSHKGHASGAFF
>TRBV20-1|13|TRBJ1-4|-
CSATGRANEKLFF